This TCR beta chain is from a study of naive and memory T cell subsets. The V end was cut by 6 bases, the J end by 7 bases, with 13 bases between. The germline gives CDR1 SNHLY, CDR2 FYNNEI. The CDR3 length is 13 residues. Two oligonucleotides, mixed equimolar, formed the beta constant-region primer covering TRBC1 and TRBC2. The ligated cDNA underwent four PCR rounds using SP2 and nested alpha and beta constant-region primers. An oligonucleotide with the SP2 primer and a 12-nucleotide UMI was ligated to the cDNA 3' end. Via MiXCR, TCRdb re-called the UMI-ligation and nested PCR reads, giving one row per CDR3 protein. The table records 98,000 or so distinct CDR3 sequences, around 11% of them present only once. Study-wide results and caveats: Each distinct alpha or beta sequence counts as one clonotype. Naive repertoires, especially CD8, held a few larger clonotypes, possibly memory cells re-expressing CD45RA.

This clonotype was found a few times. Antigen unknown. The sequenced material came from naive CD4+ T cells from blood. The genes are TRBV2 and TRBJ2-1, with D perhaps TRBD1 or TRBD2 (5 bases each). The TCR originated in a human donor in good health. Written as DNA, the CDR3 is TGTGCCAGCAGGACTACTGGGGCGAATGAGCAGTTCTTC. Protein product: CASRTTGANEQFF.